A selection of T cell receptor beta chains follows, all from one sample in a study of blood T cell repertoires in COVID-19. Measured with immunoSEQ multiplex PCR; TCRdb has only the in-frame clones, and not every one. The sample holds more than 95,000 clones, 85% to 90% seen once. Sequencing was performed on peripheral blood. The receptors stem from a woman older than 75 with acute or convalescent COVID-19. Both conserved end residues are part of each CDR3. The D gene is left open where the match is weak. A row's size may be missing; if present it is once, few, many or a size class.

NA,TRBV7-3,TRBJ1-1,NA,TGTGCCAGCAGCTTTTCGGGGACACAAACTGAAGCTTTCTTT,CASSFSGTQTEAFF
NA,TRBV5-1,TRBJ2-5,NA,TGCGCCAGCAGCCCCCGGACAGAACAAGAGACCCAGTACTTC,CASSPRTEQETQYF
NA,TRBV3-1/TRBV3-2,TRBJ2-2,once,TGTGCCAGCAGCCAAGACGTAATCGGGGAGCTGTTTTTT,CASSQDVIGELFF
TRBD1,TRBV5-4,TRBJ2-2,few,TGTGCCAGCAGCTTGGCCGGGACAGGGGCCGGGGAGCTGTTTTTT,CASSLAGTGAGELFF
TRBD1,TRBV3-1/TRBV3-2,TRBJ1-2,NA,TGTGCCAGCAGCCTTTTGGGACAGTCCTTCTATGGCTACACCTTC,CASSLLGQSFYGYTF
NA,TRBV5-4,TRBJ2-5,NA,TGTGCCAGCAGCCCGGGGACTTACCAAGAGACCCAGTACTTC,CASSPGTYQETQYF
NA,TRBV18,TRBJ2-1,NA,TGTGCCAGCTCACCATTAGACTACAATGAGCAGTTCTTC,CASSPLDYNEQFF
TRBD2,TRBV7-9,TRBJ2-2,once,TGTGCCAGCAGCTTGAGCGGGGGGACCGGGGAGCTGTTTTTT,CASSLSGGTGELFF
NA,TRBV18,TRBJ1-1,once,TGTGCCAGCTCACCGACTGGCGGGGACACTGAAGCTTTCTTT,CASSPTGGDTEAFF
NA,TRBV7-9,TRBJ2-3,once,TGTGCCAGCAGCCTGGGACGGGACATTACAGATACGCAGTATTTT,CASSLGRDITDTQYF
NA,TRBV3-1/TRBV3-2,TRBJ1-1,NA,TGTGCCAGCAGGTACAACATGAACACTGAAGCTTTCTTT,CASRYNMNTEAFF
TRBD1,TRBV6-1,TRBJ1-1,NA,TGTGCCAGCAGTTCCCCGAGCAACAGGGGTAAAGCTTTCTTT,CASSSPSNRGKAFF
NA,TRBV3-1/TRBV3-2,TRBJ1-5,NA,TGTGCCAGCAGCCACGAGGGAAGGAGTCAGCCCCAGCATTTT,CASSHEGRSQPQHF
NA,TRBV6-5,TRBJ1-4,NA,TGTGCCAGCAGGGGGGACACACGGCGTGAAAAACTGTTTTTT,CASRGDTRREKLFF
TRBD1,TRBV10-3,TRBJ1-2,NA,TGTGCCATCAATAACAGGGGGCCTGTTAACTATGGCTACACCTTC,CAINNRGPVNYGYTF
NA,TRBV18,TRBJ1-6,NA,TGTGCCAGCTCACCAAGCCTTCCCGATAATTCACCCCTCCACTTT,CASSPSLPDNSPLHF
TRBD1,TRBV4-2,TRBJ1-1,NA,TGTGCCAGCTGTCCACGAATAGTAGGGGGCCTTACTGAAGCTTTCTTT,CASCPRIVGGLTEAFF
NA,TRBV2,TRBJ2-1,NA,TGTGCCAGCAGTGAGGACTATATCAATGAGCAGTTCTTC,CASSEDYINEQFF
NA,TRBV4-3,TRBJ2-1,NA,TGCGCCAGCAGCCAAGATCAACGGAATGAGCAGTTCTTC,CASSQDQRNEQFF
NA,TRBV11-2,TRBJ1-6,NA,TGTGCCAGCAGCTTAAACAGGGCCCAAAATTCACCCCTCCACTTT,CASSLNRAQNSPLHF
NA,TRBV2,TRBJ1-1,NA,TGTGCCAGCAGTTGGGGCCGGAACACTGAAGCTTTCTTT,CASSWGRNTEAFF
NA,TRBV10-3,TRBJ2-1,NA,TGTGCCATCAGCCAACCGGGGGTCGACCTCGTCAATGAGCAGTTCTTC,CAISQPGVDLVNEQFF
TRBD1,TRBV7-8,TRBJ1-5,NA,TGTGCCAGCACCATGGACAGGTTCGGGCAATTGCCCCAGCATTTT,CASTMDRFGQLPQHF
NA,TRBV4-3,TRBJ1-3,few,TGCGCCAGCAGCCAAGATTGGGGGGGGCGAGGTACCATATATTTT,CASSQDWGGRGTIYF
TRBD2,TRBV9,TRBJ2-1,NA,TGTGCCAGCAGCCCTTCTAGCGGGGTAGGCAATGAGCAGTTCTTC,CASSPSSGVGNEQFF
TRBD1,TRBV29-1,TRBJ2-7,NA,TGCAGCGCAGGGGGTTCCTACGAGCAGTACTTC,CSAGGSYEQYF
NA,TRBV7-2,TRBJ2-5,NA,TGTGCCAGCAGCTTAAGGGCGTTGACAGGCCAAGAGACCCAGTACTTC,CASSLRALTGQETQYF
NA,TRBV11-2,TRBJ1-1,NA,TGTGCCAGCAGCTTAGCGCGGAACACTGAAGCTTTCTTT,CASSLARNTEAFF